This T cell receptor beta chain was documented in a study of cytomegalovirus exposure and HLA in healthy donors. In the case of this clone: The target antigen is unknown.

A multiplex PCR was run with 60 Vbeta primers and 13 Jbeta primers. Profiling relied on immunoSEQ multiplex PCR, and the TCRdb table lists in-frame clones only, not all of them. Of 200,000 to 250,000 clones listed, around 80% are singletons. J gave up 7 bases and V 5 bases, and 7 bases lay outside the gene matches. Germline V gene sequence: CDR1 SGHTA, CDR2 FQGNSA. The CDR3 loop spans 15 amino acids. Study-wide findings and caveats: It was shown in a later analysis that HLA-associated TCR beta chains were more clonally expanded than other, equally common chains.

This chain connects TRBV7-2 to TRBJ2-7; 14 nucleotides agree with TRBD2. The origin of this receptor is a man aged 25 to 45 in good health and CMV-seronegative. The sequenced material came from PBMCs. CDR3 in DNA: TGTGCCAGCAGCCTGACTAGCGGGGGGGCGGAAGAGCAGTACTTC. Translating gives CASSLTSGGAEEQYF.